Listed below are T cell receptor beta chains from one sample, sequenced in a study of CD8+ T cells in alopecia areata. Using immunoSEQ multiplex PCR, the repertoire was profiled, and TCRdb retains in-frame clones only, with some absent. The profile shows about 160,000 clones, roughly 65% of them singletons. Sequenced material: CD4+ T cells sorted from blood, taken at week 4, from a patient treated with tofacitinib. Receptor source: a human donor with alopecia areata. The CDR3 runs from the conserved cysteine through the conserved F or W. D genes are given only for firm matches. Clone size, where shown, is once, few, many, or a class for clones that have expanded.

j_call,d_call,clone_size,v_call,cdr3_nt,cdr3_aa
TRBJ2-1,.,.,TRBV30,TGTGCCTGGAGGGGGGGAAGCTCCTACAATGAGCAGTTCTTC,CAWRGGSSYNEQFF
TRBJ1-6,.,once,TRBV2,TGTGCCAGCAGAAGGGGGGGGAATTCACCCCTCCACTTT,CASRRGGNSPLHF
TRBJ2-5,TRBD2,few,TRBV10-3,TGTGCCATCAGTGACTGGGGGGGAGAGACCCAGTACTTC,CAISDWGGETQYF
TRBJ1-5,.,few,TRBV23-1,TGCGCCAGCAGTACTATTCGGAGGCAGGGTTTGGGTTCCGTCGATCAGCCCCAGCATTTT,CASSTIRRQGLGSVDQPQHF
TRBJ2-1,.,.,TRBV14,TGTGCCAGCAGCCAACCCGGGATCTGGGGGTACAATGAGCAGTTCTTC,CASSQPGIWGYNEQFF
TRBJ2-5,TRBD1,.,TRBV30,TGTGCCTGGAAGGACAGGGGACGGGAGACCCAGTACTTC,CAWKDRGRETQYF
TRBJ2-1,.,.,TRBV7-9,TGTGCCAGCAGAGAAACTAATTTCCTGAATGAGCAGTTCTTC,CASRETNFLNEQFF
TRBJ2-7,TRBD1,.,TRBV5-4,TGTGCCAGCAGCCCGACAGGGGGCTCCTACGAGCAGTACTTC,CASSPTGGSYEQYF
TRBJ1-4,TRBD1,.,TRBV29-1,TGCAGCGTTGGACAGGGGTATGAAAAACTGTTTTTT,CSVGQGYEKLFF
TRBJ2-3,.,.,TRBV29-1,TGCAGCGTTGAGAGGGCCGGGACAACCACAGATACGCAGTATTTT,CSVERAGTTTDTQYF
TRBJ2-5,.,.,TRBV29-1,TGCAGCGCCAGAACGGGACGTGCGGAGACCCAGTACTTC,CSARTGRAETQYF
TRBJ2-5,.,.,TRBV12-5,TGTGCTAGTGGTTTGGTTGAAGAGACCCAGTACTTC,CASGLVEETQYF
TRBJ1-1,.,.,TRBV5-1,TGCGCCAGCCGCGGAGGGGCCCTGGGCACTGAAGCTTTCTTT,CASRGGALGTEAFF
TRBJ1-5,TRBD1,.,TRBV30,TGTGCCTGGAGTGGGGCAGGGGGTCAGCCCCAGCATTTT,CAWSGAGGQPQHF
TRBJ2-7,TRBD2,.,TRBV29-1,TGCAGCGTTGCAAGGACTAGCGGAACCTACGAGCAGTACTTC,CSVARTSGTYEQYF
TRBJ2-7,TRBD2,.,TRBV7-3,TGTGCCAGCAGCCCCGGACCGTCGACTAGCGGGGTTCTCTACGAGCAGTACTTC,CASSPGPSTSGVLYEQYF
TRBJ2-4,.,.,TRBV7-9,TGTGCCAGCAGCTTGTTGGACATTCAGTACTTC,CASSLLDIQYF
TRBJ1-1,TRBD1,once,TRBV30,TGTGCCCTGTTAGGACCGGGACAGGGCACTGAAGCTTTCTTT,CALLGPGQGTEAFF
TRBJ2-7,.,.,TRBV4-1,TGCGCCAGCAGCTCAAAAGACGGGGAAGGGCTCGAGCAGTACTTC,CASSSKDGEGLEQYF
TRBJ1-1,.,.,TRBV30,TGTGCCTGGATCTCGCGGGTTCTGAGCACTGAAGCTTTCTTT,CAWISRVLSTEAFF
TRBJ1-6,.,.,TRBV7-3,TGTGCCAGCAGCGCAATGGGGAGGGCCGGCAATTCACCCCTCCACTTT,CASSAMGRAGNSPLHF
TRBJ2-5,.,.,TRBV6-5,TGTGCCAGCAGGGGGGCACCTAGAGAGACCCAGTACTTC,CASRGAPRETQYF
TRBJ2-1,TRBD1,.,TRBV29-1,TGCAGCGTTGAGGACAGGGGCAATGAGCAGTTCTTC,CSVEDRGNEQFF
TRBJ1-5,.,.,TRBV30,TGTGCCTGGAGTGAGAATAACTGGCAGCCCCAGCATTTT,CAWSENNWQPQHF
TRBJ2-2,.,few,TRBV5-6,TGTGCCAGCAGCTTAAGCGGGCCCACCGGGGAGCTGTTTTTT,CASSLSGPTGELFF
TRBJ2-5,.,.,TRBV4-1,TGCGCCAGCAGCCAAGAGCGGACCCAGTACTTC,CASSQERTQYF
TRBJ2-3,.,few,TRBV7-9,TGTGCCAGCAGCTCGCGGGCTCCCCCTGATACGCAGTATTTT,CASSSRAPPDTQYF